This T cell receptor beta chain was recovered during a study of T cells in narcolepsy (dated by TCRdb to about 2018). About the study as a whole: Healthy control donors were enrolled in the study alongside patients who had narcolepsy type 1 or type 2 (NT1, NT2). Autoreactive T cells targeting hypocretin neuron self-antigens (hypocretin, TRIB2) were sought in narcolepsy patients, and TCR Vbeta sequencing was used to track clonotypes in blood and CSF.

Counted from cysteine to phenylalanine, this CDR3 has 16 amino acids. CDR3 DNA is the only sequence kept; it has 48 bases, read in frame from the first base. At the junction V is shortened by 4 bases and J by 4 bases; bases outside the gene matches: 8. CDR1 SGHNT and CDR2 YYREEE were looked up in the germline V gene (reference sequence). Turning to this clone: Its antigen specificity is not known. Base qualities are not recorded, but no much larger clone differs from it by a single base.

Memory CD4+ T cells were sorted ex vivo from peripheral blood of narcolepsy patients and healthy controls for TCR Vbeta sequencing. Preparation of the library involved the immunoSEQ multiplex PCR assay. This immuneACCESS table, as held by TCRdb, lists in-frame sequences with V and J called but not all clones. Of the missing ones, under half trace to an unresolved V gene in checked studies; the others have no known cause. This sample comprises about 33,000 clones, approximately 87% of them detected only once. Around 1.2% of the sample goes to the ten largest clones. The full study reports these points: In plots comparing CSF and blood CD4+ T cell clonotypes from the same patient, HCRT-specific and TRIB2-specific autoreactive clonotypes were highlighted. Autoreactive clonotypes were reported to be detected serially in the blood of the same patients and of different patients, but not in the blood of healthy controls. Patients and controls had similar numbers of sequenced blood memory CD4+ clonotypes, with averages of approximately 41,000 in patients and roughly 36,000 in controls. Certain blood memory CD4+ repertoires from patients and controls had no sequences that matched autoreactive T cell clones.

The V and J segments used are TRBV5-4 and TRBJ1-3, and 10 bases in between align with TRBD1. Sequencing was done on a sample of CD45RA- memory CD4+ T cells from PBMCs. What the cell subset or site label conveys for this sample: memory T cells sorted ex vivo from peripheral blood. The origin of this receptor is a human donor with narcolepsy. The sequenced DNA is TGTGCCAGCAGCCCCGGGACAGGGGTTCCCGGAAACACCATATATTTT. Its product reads: CASSPGTGVPGNTIYF.